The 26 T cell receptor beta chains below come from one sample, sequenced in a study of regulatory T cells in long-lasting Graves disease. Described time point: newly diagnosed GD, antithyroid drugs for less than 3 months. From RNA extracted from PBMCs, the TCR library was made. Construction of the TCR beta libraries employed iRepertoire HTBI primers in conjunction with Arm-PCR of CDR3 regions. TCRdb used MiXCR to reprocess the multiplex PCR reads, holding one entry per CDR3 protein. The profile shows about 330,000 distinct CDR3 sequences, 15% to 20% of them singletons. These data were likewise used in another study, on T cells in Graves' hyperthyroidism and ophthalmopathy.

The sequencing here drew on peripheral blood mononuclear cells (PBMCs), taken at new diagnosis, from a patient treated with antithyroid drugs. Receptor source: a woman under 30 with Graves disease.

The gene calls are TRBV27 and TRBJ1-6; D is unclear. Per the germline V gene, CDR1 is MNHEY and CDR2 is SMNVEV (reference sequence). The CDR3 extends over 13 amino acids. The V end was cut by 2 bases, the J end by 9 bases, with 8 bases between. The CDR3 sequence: CASSLGWGSPLHF. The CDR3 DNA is TGTGCCAGCAGTTTAGGATGGGGTTCACCCCTCCACTTT.

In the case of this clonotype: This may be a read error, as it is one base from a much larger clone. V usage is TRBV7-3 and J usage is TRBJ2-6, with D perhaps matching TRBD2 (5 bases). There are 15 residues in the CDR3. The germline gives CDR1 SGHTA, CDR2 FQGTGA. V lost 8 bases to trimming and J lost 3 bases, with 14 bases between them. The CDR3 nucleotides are TGTGCCAGCGGCTCCGGGATTGGTGGGGCCAACGTCCTGACTTTC. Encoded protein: CASGSGIGGANVLTF.

CDR3 nucleotide sequence: TGTGCCATCAGTTCGACTAGCGGGGTAGGGGAGCAGTACTTC. This encodes CAISSTSGVGEQYF. The chain uses TRBV10-3 and TRBJ2-7, with 11 positions matching TRBD2. The CDR3 extends over 14 amino acids. V shed 5 bases and J 7 bases; nucleotides not matched to a gene: 7. Germline CDR1 and CDR2: ENHRY and SYGVKD.

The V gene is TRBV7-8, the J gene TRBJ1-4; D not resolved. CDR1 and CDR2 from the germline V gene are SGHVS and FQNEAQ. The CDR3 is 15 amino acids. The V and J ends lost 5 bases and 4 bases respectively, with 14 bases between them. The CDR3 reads CASSKMAGFNEKLFF. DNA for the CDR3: TGTGCCAGCAGCAAAATGGCAGGCTTTAATGAAAAACTGTTTTTT.

The CDR3 loop is CATSDSTGETQPQHF. Here the CDR3 DNA reads TGTGCCACCAGTGATTCCACAGGGGAGACTCAGCCCCAGCATTTT. This chain connects TRBV24-1 to TRBJ1-5; 7 bases align to TRBD1. Germline V gene sequence: CDR1 KGHDR, CDR2 SFDVKD. This CDR3 region has 15 residues. V lost 2 bases to trimming and J lost 6 bases; unmatched junction nucleotides: 6.

CDR3 sequence reads: CASSLQQSDRELFF. DNA for the CDR3: TGTGCCAGCAGCTTGCAACAGTCTGACCGGGAGCTGTTTTTT. The chain employs TRBV5-4 and TRBJ2-2; D remains ambiguous. With 1 base removed from V and 9 bases from J, the gap between germline ends came to 13 bases. The CDR3 spans 14 residues. Germline lookup yields CDR1 SGHNT and CDR2 YYREEE (reference sequence).

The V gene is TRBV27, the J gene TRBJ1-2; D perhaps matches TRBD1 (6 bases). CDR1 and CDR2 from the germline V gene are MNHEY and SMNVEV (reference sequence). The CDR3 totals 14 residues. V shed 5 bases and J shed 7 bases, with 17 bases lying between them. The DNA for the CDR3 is TGTGCCAGCAGTCTACGTGGAGGGGGGTCTGGCTACACCTTC. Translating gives CASSLRGGGSGYTF.

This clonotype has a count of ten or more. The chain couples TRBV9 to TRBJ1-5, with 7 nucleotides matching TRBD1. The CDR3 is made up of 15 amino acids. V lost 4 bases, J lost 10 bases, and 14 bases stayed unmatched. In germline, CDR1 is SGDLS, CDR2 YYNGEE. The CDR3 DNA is TGTGCCAGCAGCCCCCACTGGAGGGGGCAGGAACCCCAGCATTTT. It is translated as CASSPHWRGQEPQHF.

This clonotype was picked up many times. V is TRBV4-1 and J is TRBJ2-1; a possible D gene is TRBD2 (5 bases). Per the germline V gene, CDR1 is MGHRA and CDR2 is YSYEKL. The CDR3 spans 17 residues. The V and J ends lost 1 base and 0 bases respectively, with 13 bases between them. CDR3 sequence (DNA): TGCGCCAGCAGCCAAGTAGGCCGGGGAAGCTCCTACAATGAGCAGTTCTTC. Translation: CASSQVGRGSSYNEQFF.

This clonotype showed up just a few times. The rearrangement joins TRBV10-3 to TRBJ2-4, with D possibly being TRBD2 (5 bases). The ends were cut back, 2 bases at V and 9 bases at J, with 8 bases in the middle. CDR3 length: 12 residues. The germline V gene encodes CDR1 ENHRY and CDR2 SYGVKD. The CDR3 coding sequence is TGTGCCATCAGTGAGCGGGAAGGCATTCAGTACTTC. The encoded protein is CAISEREGIQYF.

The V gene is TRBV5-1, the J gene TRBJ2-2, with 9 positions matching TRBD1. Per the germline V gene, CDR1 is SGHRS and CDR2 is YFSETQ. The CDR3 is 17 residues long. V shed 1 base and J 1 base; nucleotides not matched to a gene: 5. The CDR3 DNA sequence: TGCGCCAGCAGCTTGCCGCCGGGACAGGGGAACACCGGGGAGCTGTTTTTT. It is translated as CASSLPPGQGNTGELFF.

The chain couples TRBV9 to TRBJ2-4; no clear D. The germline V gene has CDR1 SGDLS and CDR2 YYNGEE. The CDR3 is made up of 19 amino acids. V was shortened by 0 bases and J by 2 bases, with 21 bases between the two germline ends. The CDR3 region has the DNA TGTGCCAGCAGCGTAGGGTTATCGGGCAGCGCAGCCTCCAAAAACATTCAGTACTTC. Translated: CASSVGLSGSAASKNIQYF.

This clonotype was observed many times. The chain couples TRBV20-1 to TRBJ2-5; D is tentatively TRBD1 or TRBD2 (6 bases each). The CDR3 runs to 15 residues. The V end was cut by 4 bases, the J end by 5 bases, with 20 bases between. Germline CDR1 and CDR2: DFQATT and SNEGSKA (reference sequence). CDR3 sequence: CSATPRGPGRETQYF. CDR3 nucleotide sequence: TGCAGTGCTACTCCACGGGGGCCAGGTCGGGAGACCCAGTACTTC.

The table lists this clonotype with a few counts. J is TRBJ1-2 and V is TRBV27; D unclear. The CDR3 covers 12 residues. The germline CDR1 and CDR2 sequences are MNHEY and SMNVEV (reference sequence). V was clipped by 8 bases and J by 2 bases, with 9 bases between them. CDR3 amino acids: CASGRVNYGYTF. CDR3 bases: TGTGCCAGCGGAAGGGTGAACTATGGCTACACCTTC.

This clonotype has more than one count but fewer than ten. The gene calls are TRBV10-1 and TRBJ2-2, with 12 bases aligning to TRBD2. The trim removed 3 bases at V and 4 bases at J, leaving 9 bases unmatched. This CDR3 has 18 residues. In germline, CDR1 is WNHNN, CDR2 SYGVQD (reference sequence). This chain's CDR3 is CASSDRASGGASTGELFF. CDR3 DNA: TGCGCCAGCAGTGATAGGGCTAGCGGGGGGGCAAGCACCGGGGAGCTGTTTTTT.

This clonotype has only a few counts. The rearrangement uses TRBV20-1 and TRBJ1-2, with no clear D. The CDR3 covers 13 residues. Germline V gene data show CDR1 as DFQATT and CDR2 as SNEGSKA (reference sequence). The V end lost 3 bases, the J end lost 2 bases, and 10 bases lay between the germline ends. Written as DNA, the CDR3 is TGCAGTGCTAGTGACGCGGGGAACTATGGCTACACCTTC. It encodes CSASDAGNYGYTF.

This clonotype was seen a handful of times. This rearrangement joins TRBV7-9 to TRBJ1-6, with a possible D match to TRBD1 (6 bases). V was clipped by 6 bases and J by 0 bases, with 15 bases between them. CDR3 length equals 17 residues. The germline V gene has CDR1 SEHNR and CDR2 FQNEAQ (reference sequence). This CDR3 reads CASSSGQRSSYNSPLHF. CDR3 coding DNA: TGTGCCAGCAGTTCCGGACAGAGGAGCTCCTATAATTCACCCCTCCACTTT.

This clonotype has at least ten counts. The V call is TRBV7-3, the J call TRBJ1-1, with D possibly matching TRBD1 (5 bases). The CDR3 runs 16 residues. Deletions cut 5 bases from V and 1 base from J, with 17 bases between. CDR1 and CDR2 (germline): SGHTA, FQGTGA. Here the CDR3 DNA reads TGTGCCAGCAGCCAAAGAGGTGGGGGGGGGAACACTGAAGCTTTCTTT. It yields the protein CASSQRGGGGNTEAFF.

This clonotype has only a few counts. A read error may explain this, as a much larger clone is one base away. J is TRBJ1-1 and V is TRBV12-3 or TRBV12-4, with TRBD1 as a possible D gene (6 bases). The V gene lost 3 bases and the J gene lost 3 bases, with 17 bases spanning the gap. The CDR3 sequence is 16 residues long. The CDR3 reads CASSFCGGAGYTEAFF. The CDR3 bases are TGTGCCAGCAGTTTTTGTGGGGGGGCGGGTTACACTGAAGCTTTCTTT.

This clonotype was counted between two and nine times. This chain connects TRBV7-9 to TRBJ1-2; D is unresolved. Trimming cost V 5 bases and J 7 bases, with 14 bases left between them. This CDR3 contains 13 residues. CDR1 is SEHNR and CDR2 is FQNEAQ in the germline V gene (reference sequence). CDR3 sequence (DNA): TGTGCCAGCAGCCCTCATAACCGGGGTGGCTACACCTTC. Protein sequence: CASSPHNRGGYTF.

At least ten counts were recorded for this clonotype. CDR3 sequence reads: CASSLMEVMNTEAFF. CDR3 in DNA: TGTGCCAGCTCACTAATGGAAGTCATGAACACTGAAGCTTTCTTT. The J gene is TRBJ1-1, the V gene TRBV18; no reliable D call. Deletions cut 4 bases from V and 0 bases from J, with 12 bases between. Germline V CDR1 and CDR2: KGHSH, LQKENI. The CDR3 extends over 15 amino acids.

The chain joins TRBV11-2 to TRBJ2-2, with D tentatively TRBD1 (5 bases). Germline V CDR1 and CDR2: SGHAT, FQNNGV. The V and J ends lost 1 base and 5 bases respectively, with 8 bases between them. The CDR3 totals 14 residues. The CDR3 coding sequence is TGTGCCAGCAGCTTAGTGGGGCGAACCGGGGAGCTGTTTTTT. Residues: CASSLVGRTGELFF.

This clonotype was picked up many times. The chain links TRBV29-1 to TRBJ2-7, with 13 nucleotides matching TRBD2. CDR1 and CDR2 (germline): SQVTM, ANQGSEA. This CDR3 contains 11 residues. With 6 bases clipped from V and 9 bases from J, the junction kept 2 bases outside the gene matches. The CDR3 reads CSVGLAGVQYF. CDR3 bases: TGCAGCGTCGGACTAGCGGGAGTGCAGTACTTC.

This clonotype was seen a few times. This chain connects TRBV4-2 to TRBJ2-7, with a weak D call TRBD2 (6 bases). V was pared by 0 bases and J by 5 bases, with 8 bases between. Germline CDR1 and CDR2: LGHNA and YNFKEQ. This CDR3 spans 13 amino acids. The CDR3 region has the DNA TGTGCCAGCAGCCAAGATCCGGGAGACGAGCAGTACTTC. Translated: CASSQDPGDEQYF.

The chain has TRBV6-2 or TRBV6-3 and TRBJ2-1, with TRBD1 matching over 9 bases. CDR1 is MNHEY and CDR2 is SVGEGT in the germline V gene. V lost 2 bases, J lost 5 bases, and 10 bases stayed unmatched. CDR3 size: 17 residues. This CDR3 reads CASSYHPYDRGDNEQFF. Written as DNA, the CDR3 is TGTGCCAGCAGTTACCATCCCTATGACAGGGGGGACAATGAGCAGTTCTTC.

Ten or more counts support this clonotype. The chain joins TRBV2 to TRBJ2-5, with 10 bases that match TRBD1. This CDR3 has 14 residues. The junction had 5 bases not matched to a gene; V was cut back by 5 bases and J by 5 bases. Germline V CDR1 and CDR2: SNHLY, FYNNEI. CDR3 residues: CASSPGTGDETQYF. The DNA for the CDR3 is TGTGCCAGCAGTCCCGGGACAGGGGATGAGACCCAGTACTTC.